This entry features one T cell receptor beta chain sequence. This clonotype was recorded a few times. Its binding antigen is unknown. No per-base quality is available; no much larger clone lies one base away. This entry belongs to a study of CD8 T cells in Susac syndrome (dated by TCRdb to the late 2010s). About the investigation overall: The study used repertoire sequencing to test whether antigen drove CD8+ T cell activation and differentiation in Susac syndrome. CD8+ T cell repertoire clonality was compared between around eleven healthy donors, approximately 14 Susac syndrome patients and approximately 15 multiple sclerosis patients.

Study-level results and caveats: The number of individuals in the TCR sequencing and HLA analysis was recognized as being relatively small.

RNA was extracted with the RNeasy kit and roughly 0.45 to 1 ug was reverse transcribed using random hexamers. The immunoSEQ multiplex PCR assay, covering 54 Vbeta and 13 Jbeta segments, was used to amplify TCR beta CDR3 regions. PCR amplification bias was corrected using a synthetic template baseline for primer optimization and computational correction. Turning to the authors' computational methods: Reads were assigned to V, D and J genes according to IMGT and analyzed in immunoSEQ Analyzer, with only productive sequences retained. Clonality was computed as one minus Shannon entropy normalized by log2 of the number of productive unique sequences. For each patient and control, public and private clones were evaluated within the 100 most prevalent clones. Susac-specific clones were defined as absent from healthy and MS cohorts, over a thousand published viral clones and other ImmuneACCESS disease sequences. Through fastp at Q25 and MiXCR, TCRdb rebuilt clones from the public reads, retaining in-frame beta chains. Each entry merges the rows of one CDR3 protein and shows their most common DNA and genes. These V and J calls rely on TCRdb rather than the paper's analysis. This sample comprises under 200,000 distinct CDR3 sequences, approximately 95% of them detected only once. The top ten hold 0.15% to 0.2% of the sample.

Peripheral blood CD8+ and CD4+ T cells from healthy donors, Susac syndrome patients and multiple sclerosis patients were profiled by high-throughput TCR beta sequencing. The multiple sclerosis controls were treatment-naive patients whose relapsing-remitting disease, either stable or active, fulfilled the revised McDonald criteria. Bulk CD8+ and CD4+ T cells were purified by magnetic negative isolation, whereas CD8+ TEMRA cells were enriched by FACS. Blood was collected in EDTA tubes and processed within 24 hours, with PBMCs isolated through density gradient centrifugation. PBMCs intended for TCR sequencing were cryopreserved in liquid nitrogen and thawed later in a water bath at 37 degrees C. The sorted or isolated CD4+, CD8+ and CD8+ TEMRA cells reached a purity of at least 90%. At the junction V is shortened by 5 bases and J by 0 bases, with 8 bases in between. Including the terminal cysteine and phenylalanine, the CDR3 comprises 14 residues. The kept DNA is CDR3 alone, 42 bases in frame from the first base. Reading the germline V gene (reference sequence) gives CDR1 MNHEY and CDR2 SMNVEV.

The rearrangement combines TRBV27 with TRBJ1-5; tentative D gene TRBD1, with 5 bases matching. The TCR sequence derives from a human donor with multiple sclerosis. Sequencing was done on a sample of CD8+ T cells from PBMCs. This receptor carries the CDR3 CASSATGSNQPQHF. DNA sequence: TGTGCCAGCAGTGCCACAGGTAGCAATCAGCCCCAGCATTTT.